The 19 T cell receptor beta chains below all came from one sample that was sequenced in a study of technical replicates of blood from a handful of donors (dated by TCRdb to about 2017). Receptor amplification or capture employed the immunoSEQ multiplex PCR assay. TCRdb stores this immuneACCESS table with in-frame sequences only. Part of the clones is absent; in the studies checked, under half of the shortfall reflects unresolved V genes, and no reason is known for the rest. A total of about 98,000 clones appear in this sample, 90% to 97% of them only once. Of the sample, less than 0.25% falls within the top ten clones. The sequenced sample was T cells isolated from PBMCs. These receptors came from a human donor in good health.

V gene TRBV20-1 combines with J gene TRBJ2-3; D gene uncertain. This CDR3 spans 11 amino acids. Per germline, CDR1 DFQATT and CDR2 SNEGSKA (reference sequence). Trimming took off 5 bases at V and 2 bases at J, with 5 bases between the two ends. In nucleotides, the CDR3 is TGCAGTGCTTCCCTCACAGATACGCAGTATTTT. Protein product: CSASLTDTQYF.

The gene calls are TRBV10-2 and TRBJ1-1; D is uncertain. The CDR3 is made up of 12 amino acids. CDR1 is WSHSY, CDR2 SAAADI, per germline. V was cut by 8 bases and J by 1 base, with 8 bases left in between. The CDR3 DNA follows: TGCGCCAGCTGGCGGGCGAACACTGAAGCTTTCTTT. Translation gives CASWRANTEAFF.

The chain is built from TRBV20-1 and TRBJ2-7; 7 nucleotides match TRBD2. Trimming removed 6 bases from V and 6 bases from J; junction bases left unmatched: 5. Germline loops: CDR1 DFQATT, CDR2 SNEGSKA (reference sequence). This CDR3 spans 11 amino acids. The CDR3 reads CSAGGTGEQYF. The CDR3 DNA is TGCAGTGCGGGGGGGACCGGCGAGCAGTACTTC.

This clone was recorded once. CDR3 amino acids: CASSWGTSGNEQFF. The CDR3 bases are TGCGCCAGCAGCTGGGGGACTAGCGGGAATGAGCAGTTCTTC. The chain combines TRBV5-1 with TRBJ2-1; 12 bases are a match to TRBD2. V shed 3 bases, J shed 7 bases, and the junction held 2 bases outside the gene matches. Germline values: CDR1 SGHRS, CDR2 YFSETQ. This CDR3 has 14 residues.

This rearrangement joins TRBV29-1 to TRBJ1-2; D is unresolved. The V gene's germline CDR1 is SQVTM and CDR2 ANQGSEA. The ends were cut back, 4 bases at V and 8 bases at J, with 11 bases in the middle. The CDR3 runs 11 residues. The CDR3 nucleotides are TGCAGCGTTGGCCTACCCATGGGCTACACCTTC. Translation: CSVGLPMGYTF.

V is TRBV6-5 and J is TRBJ1-2, with no clear D. The CDR3 sequence is 13 residues long. The germline CDR1 and CDR2 sequences are MNHEY and SVGAGI. The V gene lost 7 bases and the J gene lost 4 bases, with 13 bases spanning the gap. CDR3 in DNA: TGTGCCAGCACTTCTGTAAGCGGCTATGGCTACACCTTC. Protein sequence: CASTSVSGYGYTF.

J is TRBJ1-2 and V is TRBV5-1; 8 bases are shared with TRBD1. The CDR3 has 14 amino acids. Germline CDR1 reads SGHRS; CDR2 reads YFSETQ. The V segment lost 0 bases and the J segment 9 bases; nucleotides outside the gene matches: 7. The CDR3 DNA sequence: TGCGCCAGCAGCTTGGGGACAGGGTTGCGTCGCTACACCTTC. Its protein is CASSLGTGLRRYTF.

The chain joins TRBV21-1 to TRBJ2-2; TRBD2, the D gene given by the table, was not confirmed from the DNA. TRBV21-1 counts as a pseudogene. The CDR3 runs to 18 residues. The CDR3 nucleotides are TGTGCCAGCAGCAAAGTAACTAGCGGGGGGCCTAACACCGGGGAGCTGTTTTTT. Translating gives CASSKVTSGGPNTGELFF.

V is TRBV27 and J is TRBJ1-3, with 9 bases matching TRBD1. This CDR3 is 15 amino acids long. In germline, CDR1 is MNHEY, CDR2 SMNVEV (reference sequence). J gave up 2 bases and V 6 bases, and 5 bases lay outside the gene matches. CDR3 loop: CASRLQGAAGNTIYF. For the CDR3, the DNA is TGTGCCAGCAGACTACAGGGGGCAGCTGGAAACACCATATATTTT.

This rearrangement joins TRBV2 to TRBJ1-5; D gene ambiguous. The germline gives CDR1 SNHLY, CDR2 FYNNEI. This CDR3 contains 13 residues. Between the trimmed V and J ends, which lost 4 bases and 4 bases, there was a span of 8 bases. The CDR3 region has the DNA TGTGCCAGCAGTGTCGGGTTAAATCAGCCCCAGCATTTT. It is translated as CASSVGLNQPQHF.

The rearrangement joins TRBV28 to TRBJ2-1; TRBD2 matches 9 bases. V dropped 7 bases and J dropped 6; count of bases not matched to a gene: 10. The CDR3 runs to 15 residues. CDR1 and CDR2 from the germline V gene are MDHEN and SYDVKM. The CDR3 DNA reads TGTGCCAGCACCCCTACTAGCGGGTCTGTCAATGAGCAGTTCTTC. Translated: CASTPTSGSVNEQFF.

The chain links TRBV11-3 to TRBJ2-3; 9 positions match TRBD2. Germline loops: CDR1 SGHNT, CDR2 YENEEA. This CDR3 comprises 16 residues. V shed 5 bases, J shed 2 bases, and the junction held 8 bases outside the gene matches. The CDR3 nucleotides are TGTGCCAGCAGCCTCGGACTAGCGTCTTCCACAGATACGCAGTATTTT. As protein: CASSLGLASSTDTQYF.

CDR3 coding DNA: TGCGCCAGCAGCTTGCCAGAGGACAGTACCTACGAGCAGTACTTC. Translation: CASSLPEDSTYEQYF. The chain recombines TRBV5-1 with TRBJ2-7, with a weak D call TRBD1 (6 bases). V lost 1 base and J 2 bases, leaving 13 bases between the germline ends. Germline values: CDR1 SGHRS, CDR2 YFSETQ. The CDR3 totals 15 residues.

The gene calls are TRBV7-2 and TRBJ2-1; 8 bases are a match to TRBD2. Germline V gene data show CDR1 as SGHTA and CDR2 as FQGNSA. This CDR3 is 15 amino acids long. V lost 2 bases to trimming and J lost 7 bases; unmatched junction nucleotides: 7. For the CDR3, the DNA is TGTGCCAGCAGCTTAAACGGCGGGAGGTTTAATGAGCAGTTCTTC. It encodes CASSLNGGRFNEQFF.

The sample holds one count of this clone. This chain joins TRBV9 and TRBJ2-7; a possible D gene is TRBD1 (6 bases). From germline, CDR1 is SGDLS and CDR2 YYNGEE. The CDR3 sequence is 14 residues long. Trimming took 0 bases from V and 6 from J, leaving 13 bases between them. In DNA form, the CDR3 reads TGTGCCAGCAGCGTAGGATTACAGGGTACCGAGCAGTACTTC. It translates to CASSVGLQGTEQYF.

This clone was recorded only once. The rearrangement joins TRBV28 to TRBJ1-2; no firm D call. V was cut by 3 bases and J by 4 bases, with 15 bases left in between. This CDR3 contains 15 residues. Germline V gene lookup returns CDR1 MDHEN and CDR2 SYDVKM. CDR3 residues: CASSFTGLRAYGYTF. The CDR3 bases are TGTGCCAGCAGTTTCACTGGACTGCGTGCCTATGGCTACACCTTC.

The V and J genes are TRBV10-2 and TRBJ1-1; possible D gene TRBD1, 6 bases. Per the germline V gene, CDR1 is WSHSY and CDR2 is SAAADI. The V and J ends lost 8 bases and 0 bases respectively, with 16 bases between them. This CDR3 has 15 residues. The chain's CDR3 is CASGRGQQLNTEAFF. CDR3 DNA sequence: TGCGCCAGCGGAAGGGGACAACAATTGAACACTGAAGCTTTCTTT.

The chain recombines TRBV12-1 with TRBJ1-2; TRBD1, the table's D call, lacks a check against the DNA. TRBV12-1 is annotated as a pseudogene. The CDR3 sequence is 17 residues long. The CDR3 region is CASSPPFRQGGGYGYTF. The CDR3 DNA follows: TGTGCCAGCAGCCCGCCTTTCCGACAGGGGGGCGGCTATGGCTACACCTTC.

The CDR3 loop reads CASGPGWREETQYF. The CDR3 nucleotides are TGTGCCAGTGGGCCGGGGTGGAGAGAAGAGACCCAGTACTTC. The gene calls are TRBV27 and TRBJ2-5; a weak D match, TRBD2 (5 bases). This CDR3 contains 14 residues. Germline CDR1 is MNHEY and CDR2 is SMNVEV (reference sequence). V was cut by 9 bases and J by 3 bases, with 17 bases left in between.